This TCR beta chain was recovered during a study of PD-L1 blockade in urothelial cancer. Whole-study context: Patients had undergone 0 to 3 prior chemotherapy regimens.

This sample's time point: pretreatment peripheral blood. Only in-frame clones appear in the TCRdb table, and some are missing; sequencing was by immunoSEQ multiplex PCR. The sample records tens of thousands of clones, over 75% being singletons. Germline-derived CDR1 and CDR2 are SGHVS and FQNEAQ. V lost 3 bases, J lost 8 bases, and 10 bases lay in between. The CDR3 is made up of 12 amino acids. J is TRBJ1-2 and V is TRBV7-8, with D unresolved. The sample in question was PBMCs, obtained around atezolizumab (anti-PD-L1) treatment. The TCR was taken from a man between 65 and 85 years old with urothelial cancer. CDR3: CASSLSVRGYTF. As DNA, the CDR3 is TGTGCCAGCAGCTTGTCCGTGCGGGGCTACACCTTC.